This T cell receptor (beta chain) originates from a study of cytomegalovirus exposure and HLA in healthy donors (dated by TCRdb to 2017 to 2019). With regard to the full study: An earlier analysis of some 620 of the donors reported about 280 Gb of sequence data and 117 million unique TCR beta sequences obtained from 180 million or so T cells. The study profiled the T cell repertoires of approximately 700 subjects by immunosequencing and related them to cytomegalovirus serostatus. Typing coverage differed by locus: A, B, C, DRB1 and DQB1 were typed in roughly 629-630 donors, DQA1 in roughly 510, DPA1 in 600 to 610, and DPB1 in approximately 450. The aim of the study was to test whether cataloging public T cell receptors could identify signatures of past pathogen exposure. Roughly 290 gigabases of sequencing data and 91 million or so unique TCR sequences made up an early release that covered 500 to 700 HLA-typed donors. On average, approximately 250,000 unique TCR beta nucleotide sequences were sequenced per donor among about 400 genotyped donors of the cohort, with 15% to 20% of those sequences being non-productive. Four to six DR-DQ haplotypes were handled as single units for association and clustering because linkage in the cohort was strong. The genetic ancestry cluster associated with self-reported Caucasian donors included around four fifths of the approximately 410 genotyped donors. HLA typing covered class I and class II loci at four-digit resolution. An earlier analysis of several hundred of the donors used high-throughput TCR beta sequencing to judge whether each TCR beta V gene segment behaved as functional or pseudogenic. Donor age, sex, ethnicity and CMV serostatus were compiled together with the repertoire data. To predict cytomegalovirus infection status, the study brought together high-throughput TCR immunosequencing, statistical association of individual TCRs with disease status, and machine learning. Rather than drawing on any new phenotypic data, the later analysis identified candidate immune exposures from TCR beta sequences and the way those sequences occurred across donors. In a later analysis, previously published TCR beta repertoires from more than 500 donors were re-analyzed and high-resolution HLA genotyping was added so that TCR occurrence patterns could be studied. In a later genetic analysis, genome-wide SNP genotypes for about 65% of the roughly 670 donors were used, and that subset was treated as a discovery cohort. In addition to the first cohort of 666 subjects, a separate validation cohort of 120 different subjects was used. All discovery cohort repertoires had been generated using a single sequencing platform. What the work shows at the level of the full study, not this receptor alone: According to a later genetic analysis, donors in an Asian-associated ancestry cluster had fewer N-insertions in productive TCRs than the roughly 700-donor mean. In both the original and validation cohorts, the classifier was reported to diagnose cytomegalovirus status with high specificity and sensitivity. Assigning TCR associations to individual alleles was difficult when HLA alleles, especially DR and DQ, strongly co-occurred. The study listed 150 to 200 TCR beta chains as associated with cytomegalovirus. A later analysis found that TCR association rates varied across HLA loci, with DRB1 alleles showing the most associated TCRs and HLA-C alleles the fewest. It was suggested by the authors that the approach could potentially be generalized to other disease states and immunological phenotypes. Because the 87-base-pair reads could not distinguish some IMGT-functional V segments, including TRBV6-2 and TRBV6-3, those segments were excluded. A cluster of highly shared sequence variants was judged likely to be a technical artifact of the sequencing pipeline. In a later analysis, several top co-occurrence clusters were reported to appear linked to parvovirus B19, influenza, CMV and Epstein-Barr virus. This cohort had only TCR beta chains sequenced, and the lack of alpha or paired-chain data limited which features could be detected. A further reported finding was that TCR beta sequences accurately predicted the HLA-A and HLA-B alleles for most subjects in the first cohort. A later genetic analysis associated a missense DCLRE1C variant with V-gene and J-gene trimming of TCR beta chains, and an independent cohort replicated the association. Most CMV-associated TCR beta chains appeared to be HLA-restricted in a later analysis, and the HLA associations seemed to be driven largely by CMV exposure. Presence/absence analyses assumed roughly uniform sequencing depth across donors, an assumption that may not hold. A few of the identified cytomegalovirus-associated TCR beta chains were confirmed in vitro to be specific for cytomegalovirus antigens. The earlier analysis of about 600 of the donors excluded over 15 rarely observed V segments, including chromosome 9 orphons, because counts were too low. Correlated functional status among segregating V segments might be attributable to linkage disequilibrium, but an unknown experimental factor could not be ruled out. Immune exposure information for the cohort was limited to CMV serostatus. In a later analysis, some 17,000 TCR beta sequences were associated with specific HLA alleles at a false discovery rate of 0.05. In a later analysis, HLA-associated TCR beta chains were found to be more clonally expanded and to have lower generation probabilities than equally common non-associated chains. An earlier analysis of approximately 540 of the donors showed that most TCR beta V segments appeared in productive rearrangements either about 87% or about 30% of the time, which broadly matched IMGT annotations. Most TCR sequences were seen in very few donors, while some public TCRs were found in many individuals. Because HLA typing was unavailable for some donors at each locus, only the typed subset was used in association tests.

As regards this clone: This receptor's antigen is unknown.

The library was built by means of the immunoSEQ multiplex PCR assay. For the multiplex PCR, a mixture combining 60 forward primers for TCR Vbeta segments and 13 reverse primers for TCR Jbeta segments was used. The CDR3 region of rearranged TCR beta genes was amplified from genomic DNA with a multiplex PCR assay. On the Illumina HiSeq System, the amplified TCR beta libraries were sequenced as 87-base-pair reads. Processing in the source paper ran as follows. Across the 500 to 700 repertoires, a later analysis counted some 81 million unique TCR beta chains, around 10 million of which were shared by at least two donors. Raw reads were error-corrected and collapsed into unique sequences with a nearest-neighbor algorithm that merged closely related sequences to remove PCR and sequencing errors. V, D and J gene segments were assigned by aligning CDR3 sequences to IMGT reference sequences. For a sequence to be retained, a match of at least six nucleotides was required to both a V gene segment and a J gene segment. A rearrangement was called productive if the CDR3 had no stop codons and remained in frame with V and J, and every other rearrangement was called non-productive. Following IMGT convention, CDR3 was defined as the stretch from the second conserved V-encoded cysteine to the conserved J-encoded phenylalanine. In an earlier analysis of approximately 590 of the donors, sequences lacking an unambiguous match to a single V gene segment were excluded. An earlier analysis of just under 600 of the donors called V segments functional above 56.7% productive rearrangements and segregating when the between-donor standard deviation exceeded 5%. A statistical classification framework was developed to diagnose cytomegalovirus status using the catalog of TCR beta chain sequences. In a later analysis, V and J genes were assigned by comparing TCR nucleotide sequences against IMGT/GENE-DB human TR gene sequences. In a later analysis, CDR3 sequences and most-parsimonious VDJ recombination scenarios were assigned using the TCRdist pipeline. In a later analysis, every TCR beta chain was defined by the combination of its CDR3 amino acid sequence and its V-gene family, and reads without a unique V-gene family were dropped. In a later analysis, fewer than 650 highly shared, low-generation-probability nucleotide sequences were removed to address suspected cross-contamination and a sequencing artifact. In a later analysis, a clonal expansion index was calculated for each public chain from normalized within-repertoire ranks of inferred template counts. A later analysis computed generation probabilities with a VDJ recombination model fitted to out-of-frame rearrangements, and checked the results against IGoR. Hypergeometric tests were used in a later analysis to score TCR-TCR, TCR-HLA and TCR-CMV co-occurrence, with a repertoire-size bias correction applied to the TCR pairs. In a later analysis, false discovery rates were estimated by permuting HLA or CMV assignments 20 times. A later analysis grouped co-occurring TCRs with DBSCAN, adding TCRdist sequence similarity when clustering within HLA-allele-positive subsets. Repertoires with fewer than 30,000 or more than 120,000 public chains, plus five repertoires with anomalous nucleotide sharing, were excluded from co-occurrence clustering. TCRdb holds this immuneACCESS table with in-frame rearrangements only. Some clones are missing; in checked studies, unresolved V genes explain under half, and the rest has no known cause. That table gives V, J and clone size, and the DNA gave D and trimming. The sample's table lists a count of 200,000 to 250,000 clones. 1.1% of the sample is in the top ten clones.

From the cysteine through the phenylalanine, the CDR3 covers 14 amino acids. Only the CDR3 DNA is retained, 42 bases long and in frame from the first base. V loses 3 bases, J loses 3 bases, and the germline ends lie 11 bases apart. CDR1 is given as KGHSH and CDR2 as LQKENI, both from the germline V gene. The cohort was made up of 666 healthy bone marrow donors. All cohort members were sampled while nominally healthy, although unrecorded immune exposures were likely present. The donor tested CMV seropositive, placing the donor among the 289 seropositive members of the cohort. Each donor provided a peripheral blood sample, and peripheral blood mononuclear cells were used for TCR beta sequencing. Genomic DNA was extracted from the blood cell samples with the Qiagen DNeasy Blood Extraction Kit.

Sequencing input: PBMCs. The V and J genes are TRBV18 and TRBJ1-1; the D gene is perhaps TRBD1, from 6 matching bases. The origin of this receptor is a girl aged 2 to 10 in good health and CMV-seropositive. The CDR3 protein is CASSPGHRDTEAFF. The DNA sequence is as follows: TGTGCCAGCTCACCGGGCCACAGGGACACTGAAGCTTTCTTT. Here the CDR3 is joined to the reference TRBV18 and TRBJ1-1 genes, and the full variable domain is: NAGVMQNPRHLVRRRGQEARLRCSPMKGHSHVYWYRQLPEEGLKFMVYLQKENIIDESGMPKERFSAEFPKEGPSILRIQQVVRGDSAAYFCASSPGHRDTEAFFGQGTRLTVV.